The 15 T cell receptor beta chains given below trace back to one sample, sequenced in a study of T-cell reconstitution after alpha-beta-depleted transplantation in children. Whole-study results and caveats: The main origin of T-cell counts and diversity one year after transplant was newly produced T cells.

Preparation of the TCRbeta library was carried out with unique molecular identifiers. TCRdb ran MiXCR on the PCR reads and lists one entry per CDR3 protein. Of about 300,000 distinct CDR3 sequences in the sample, over 7.5% were seen once. These TCRs' antigens remain unknown. The source was peripheral blood, collected 360 days after TCRalphabeta/CD19-depleted stem cell transplant. The receptors originated from a female patient between 2 and 15 years old who had a stem cell transplant for Fanconi anemia, so the T cells may come from the graft donor.

This clonotype has a count of ten or more. DNA for the CDR3: TGTGCCATCAGTGAGTCAGGGGGATCCCCTCAACAGCCCCAGCATTTT. Translating gives CAISESGGSPQQPQHF. The chain has TRBV10-3 and TRBJ1-5, with D maybe TRBD1 (6 bases). Trimming pared 0 bases from V and 7 bases from J, leaving 16 bases between. Germline loops: CDR1 ENHRY, CDR2 SYGVKD. The CDR3 totals 16 residues.

This clonotype appeared a few times. This chain joins TRBV30 and TRBJ2-7; D might be TRBD1 (6 bases). Trimming removed 3 bases at V and 5 bases at J, with 14 bases between. CDR1 and CDR2 from the germline V gene are GTSNPN and SVGIG (reference sequence). The CDR3 spans 13 residues. The CDR3 DNA sequence: TGTGCCTGGAGGCCGGACAGTCCCCACGAGCAGTACTTC. Protein: CAWRPDSPHEQYF.

This clonotype was observed many times. The chain links TRBV5-1 to TRBJ2-7, with TRBD2 identical over 14 bases. There are 16 residues in the CDR3. V dropped 0 bases and J dropped 9; count of bases not matched to a gene: 8. The V gene's germline CDR1 is SGHRS and CDR2 YFSETQ. The CDR3 bases are TGCGCCAGCAGCTTGGCCCGACTAGCGGGAGGGAGGACGCAGTACTTC. It translates to CASSLARLAGGRTQYF.

The chain employs TRBV5-1 and TRBJ2-5; the D gene is possibly TRBD1 (6 bases). V lost 0 bases and J 5 bases, leaving 14 bases between the germline ends. The germline gives CDR1 SGHRS, CDR2 YFSETQ. The CDR3 totals 15 residues. This CDR3 is CASSLVSLQGETQYF. CDR3 DNA sequence: TGCGCCAGCAGCTTGGTCTCCCTCCAGGGGGAGACCCAGTACTTC.

This chain joins TRBV18 and TRBJ2-7, with 8 bases identical to TRBD1. This CDR3 region has 15 residues. With V trimmed by 6 bases and J by 2 bases, 9 bases remained unmatched. Germline CDR1 KGHSH, CDR2 LQKENI. The CDR3 nucleotides read TGTGCCAGCTCCAAGGGACCGGGACAGGCCTACGAGCAGTACGTC. Protein: CASSKGPGQAYEQYV.

This clonotype turned up a few times. The chain recombines TRBV27 with TRBJ2-5; D remains ambiguous. The CDR3 covers 16 residues. Trimming pared 6 bases from V and 7 bases from J, leaving 24 bases between. Germline CDR1 and CDR2: MNHEY and SMNVEV (reference sequence). For the CDR3, the DNA is TGTGCCAGCAGCCGTCTTAAGCCTACCACCTCTCGGACCCAGTACTTC. Encoded protein: CASSRLKPTTSRTQYF.

The genes are TRBV6-1 and TRBJ1-1; possibly TRBD1 for D (6 bases). Germline V CDR1 and CDR2: MNHNS, SASEGT. Trimming took off 5 bases at V and 6 bases at J, with 13 bases between the two ends. The CDR3 length is 13 residues. This chain's CDR3 is CASSQGLRAEAFF. The DNA for the CDR3 is TGTGCCAGCAGTCAGGGGCTGAGGGCTGAAGCTTTCTTT.

This clonotype was observed at least ten times. The gene calls are TRBV5-1 and TRBJ2-3; a weak D match, TRBD1 (5 bases). CDR3 length: 14 amino acids. From germline, CDR1 is SGHRS and CDR2 YFSETQ. V lost 7 bases, J lost 1 base, and 13 bases lay in between. The CDR3 DNA follows: TGCGCCAGCGACTTAGGCAGGGGCACAGATACGCAGTATTTT. This codes for CASDLGRGTDTQYF. Full variable domain (rest looked up from reference TRBV5-1 and TRBJ2-3): KAGVTQTPRYLIKTRGQQVTLSCSPISGHRSVSWYQQTPGQGLQFLFEYFSETQRNKGNFPGRFSGRQFSNSRSEMNVSTLELGDSALYLCASDLGRGTDTQYFGPGTRLTVL.

This clonotype was recorded a few times. The chain recombines TRBV4-1 with TRBJ2-2, with 10 nucleotides matching TRBD2. V shed 1 base and J 4 bases; nucleotides not matched to a gene: 6. Germline CDR1 and CDR2: MGHRA and YSYEKL. The CDR3 has 17 amino acids. Written as DNA, the CDR3 is TGCGCCAGCAGCCAAGCGGAGCGGGGGGGTGTCACCGGGGAGCTGTTTTTT. Amino acid sequence: CASSQAERGGVTGELFF.

This clonotype was detected a few times. This rearrangement joins TRBV5-1 to TRBJ2-1; 7 bases agree with TRBD2. Per germline, CDR1 SGHRS and CDR2 YFSETQ. V lost 7 bases, J lost 4 bases, and 8 bases stayed unmatched. The CDR3 covers 14 residues. CDR3 protein: CASQRGGIYNEQFF. CDR3 sequence (DNA): TGCGCCAGCCAGCGCGGGGGTATATACAATGAGCAGTTCTTC. Combining the CDR3 with reference TRBV5-1 and TRBJ2-1 gives the whole variable domain KAGVTQTPRYLIKTRGQQVTLSCSPISGHRSVSWYQQTPGQGLQFLFEYFSETQRNKGNFPGRFSGRQFSNSRSEMNVSTLELGDSALYLCASQRGGIYNEQFFGPGTRLTVL.

J is TRBJ2-6 and V is TRBV6-5, with TRBD2 matching over 10 bases. Germline values: CDR1 MNHEY, CDR2 SVGAGI. This CDR3 has 18 residues. Trimming removed 3 bases from V and 0 bases from J; junction bases left unmatched: 5. This CDR3 reads CASSYSSGGVSGANVLTF. In DNA form, the CDR3 reads TGTGCCAGCAGTTATTCTAGCGGGGGTGTCTCTGGGGCCAACGTCCTGACTTTC.

The chain uses TRBV7-8 and TRBJ1-1; D is uncertain. The germline V and J ends were trimmed by 2 bases and 0 bases, with 13 bases remaining between them. This CDR3 contains 16 residues. Germline CDR1 and CDR2: SGHVS and FQNEAQ. The CDR3 DNA follows: TGTGCCAGCAGCTTACCCCAAGGACGGATGAACACTGAAGCTTTCTTT. It codes for CASSLPQGRMNTEAFF.

This clonotype was picked up a small number of times. The genes are TRBV5-1 and TRBJ1-2, with 7 bases that match TRBD1. The CDR3 is 16 amino acids. V was pared by 0 bases and J by 0 bases, with 5 bases of the junction left unmatched. Germline CDR1 is SGHRS and CDR2 is YFSETQ. CDR3 DNA: TGCGCCAGCAGCTTGGGGTTCGGGACAGCTAACTATGGCTACACCTTC. Its protein is CASSLGFGTANYGYTF.

This clonotype was seen repeatedly, ten times or more. The chain combines TRBV5-1 with TRBJ2-3; D gene uncertain. The germline gives CDR1 SGHRS, CDR2 YFSETQ. The germline V and J ends were trimmed by 2 bases and 1 base, with 14 bases remaining between them. This CDR3 is built from 16 residues. CDR3 coding DNA: TGCGCCAGCAGCTTCCAGGTTCGAGAGCGCACAGATACGCAGTATTTT. Its translation: CASSFQVRERTDTQYF.

This clonotype was seen ten or more times. The chain carries TRBV10-2 and TRBJ2-7; TRBD1 aligns across 8 bases. CDR1 WSHSY and CDR2 SAAADI come from the germline V gene. The CDR3 has 14 amino acids. V lost 1 base and J lost 4; bases outside the gene matches: 3. The CDR3 bases are TGCGCCAGCAGTGAGTGGGACAGGAGATACGAGCAGTACTTC. It codes for CASSEWDRRYEQYF.